The entry below gives a single T cell receptor beta chain sequence along with its context. Its antigen is as yet unknown. An Oncomine TCR Beta short-read assay was used to sequence the DNA from cultured CD4+ T cells. TCRdb itself ran the PCR reads through MiXCR, one entry per CDR3 protein. The table records a few thousand distinct CDR3 sequences, about two fifths of them present only once. Treatment given: roughly ten-day PBMC culture with coronavirus spike peptide pools or control peptides (ViraFEST assay). This entry belongs to a study of vaccination and CD4 T cells after COVID-19. As for the study in general: Some control cultures received a CEFX pool, which served as the positive control. Others received an HIV-1 Nef pool or no peptide.

Germline V CDR1 and CDR2: DFQATT, SNEGSKA (reference sequence). The CDR3 is 14 amino acids. Trimming left V 5 bases short and J 2 bases short, with 16 bases between. This clonotype was sampled from a human donor who had recovered from COVID-19. The chain has TRBV20-1 and TRBJ2-7; D might be TRBD1 (6 bases). Material: CD4+ T cells from blood, cultured in vitro. The CDR3 loop reads CSARRTRGAYEQYF. The CDR3, as DNA: TGCAGTGCTCGGCGAACCAGGGGAGCCTACGAGCAGTACTTC.